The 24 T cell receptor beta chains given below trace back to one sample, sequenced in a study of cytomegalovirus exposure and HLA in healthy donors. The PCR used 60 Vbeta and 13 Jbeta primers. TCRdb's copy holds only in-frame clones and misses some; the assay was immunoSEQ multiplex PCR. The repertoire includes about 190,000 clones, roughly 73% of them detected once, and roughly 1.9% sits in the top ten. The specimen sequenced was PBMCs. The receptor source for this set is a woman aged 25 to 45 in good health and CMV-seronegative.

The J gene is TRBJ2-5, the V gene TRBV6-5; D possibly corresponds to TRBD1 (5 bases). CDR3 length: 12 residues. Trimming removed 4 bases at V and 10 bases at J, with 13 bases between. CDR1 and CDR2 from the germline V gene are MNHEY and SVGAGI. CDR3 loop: CASSFPTGFQYF. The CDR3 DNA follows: TGTGCCAGCAGTTTCCCTACAGGATTCCAGTACTTC.

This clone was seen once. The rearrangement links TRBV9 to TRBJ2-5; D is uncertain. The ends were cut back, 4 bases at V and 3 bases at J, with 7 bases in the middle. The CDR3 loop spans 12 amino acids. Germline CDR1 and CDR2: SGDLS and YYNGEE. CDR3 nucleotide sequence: TGTGCCAGCAGCCCTCGTGAAGAGACCCAGTACTTC. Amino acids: CASSPREETQYF. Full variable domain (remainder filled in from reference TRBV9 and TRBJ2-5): DSGVTQTPKHLITATGQRVTLRCSPRSGDLSVYWYQQSLDQGLQFLIQYYNGEERAKGNILERFSAQQFPDLHSELNLSSLELGDSALYFCASSPREETQYFGPGTRLLVL.

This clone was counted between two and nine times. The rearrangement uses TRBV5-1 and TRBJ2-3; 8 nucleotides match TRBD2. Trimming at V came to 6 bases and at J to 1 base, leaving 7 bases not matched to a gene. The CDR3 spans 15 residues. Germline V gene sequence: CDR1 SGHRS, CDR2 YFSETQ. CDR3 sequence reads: CASTRGGSGTDTQYF. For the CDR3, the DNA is TGCGCCAGCACCCGGGGGGGCTCGGGCACAGATACGCAGTATTTT.

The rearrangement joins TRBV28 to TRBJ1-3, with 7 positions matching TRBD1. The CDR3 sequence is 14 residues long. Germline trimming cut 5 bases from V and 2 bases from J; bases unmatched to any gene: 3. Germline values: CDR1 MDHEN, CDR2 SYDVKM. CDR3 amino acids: CASSDRAAGNTIYF. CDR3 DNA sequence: TGTGCCAGCAGTGACAGGGCTGCTGGAAACACCATATATTTT.

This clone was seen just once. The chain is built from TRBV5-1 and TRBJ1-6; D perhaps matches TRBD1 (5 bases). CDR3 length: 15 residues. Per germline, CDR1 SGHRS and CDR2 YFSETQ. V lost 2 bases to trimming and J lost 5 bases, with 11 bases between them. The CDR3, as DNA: TGCGCCAGCAGCTTCGCAGGGTACGATAATTCACCCCTCCACTTT. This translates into CASSFAGYDNSPLHF.

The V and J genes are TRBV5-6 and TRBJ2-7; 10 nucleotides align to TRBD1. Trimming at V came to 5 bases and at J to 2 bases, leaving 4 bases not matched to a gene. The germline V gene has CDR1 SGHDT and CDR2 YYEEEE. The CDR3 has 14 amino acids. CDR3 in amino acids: CASRGQGRTYEQYF. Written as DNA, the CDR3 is TGTGCCAGCAGGGGACAGGGGCGAACCTACGAGCAGTACTTC. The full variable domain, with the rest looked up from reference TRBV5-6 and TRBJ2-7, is DAGVTQSPTHLIKTRGQQVTLRCSPKSGHDTVSWYQQALGQGPQFIFQYYEEEERQRGNFPDRFSGHQFPNYSSELNVNALLLGDSALYLCASRGQGRTYEQYFGPGTRLTVT.

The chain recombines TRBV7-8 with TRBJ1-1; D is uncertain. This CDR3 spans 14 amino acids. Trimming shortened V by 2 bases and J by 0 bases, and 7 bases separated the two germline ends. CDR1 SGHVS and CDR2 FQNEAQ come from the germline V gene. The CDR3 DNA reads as TGTGCCAGCAGCTTAACCAGTTTGAACACTGAAGCTTTCTTT. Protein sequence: CASSLTSLNTEAFF.

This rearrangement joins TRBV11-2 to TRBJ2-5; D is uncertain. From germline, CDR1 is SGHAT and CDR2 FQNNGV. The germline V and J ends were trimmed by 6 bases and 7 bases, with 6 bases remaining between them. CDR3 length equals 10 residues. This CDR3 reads CASSVRTQYF. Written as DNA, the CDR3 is TGTGCCAGCAGTGTTAGGACCCAGTACTTC.

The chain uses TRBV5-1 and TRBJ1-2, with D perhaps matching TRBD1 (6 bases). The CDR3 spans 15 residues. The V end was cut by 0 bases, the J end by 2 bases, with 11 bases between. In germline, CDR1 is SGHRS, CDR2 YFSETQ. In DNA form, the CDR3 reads TGCGCCAGCAGCTTGGGGGGGGGCAGAAACTATGGCTACACCTTC. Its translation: CASSLGGGRNYGYTF.

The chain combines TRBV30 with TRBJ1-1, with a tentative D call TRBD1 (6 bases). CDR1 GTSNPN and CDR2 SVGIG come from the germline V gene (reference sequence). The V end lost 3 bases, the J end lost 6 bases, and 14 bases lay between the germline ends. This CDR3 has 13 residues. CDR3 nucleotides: TGTGCCTGGAGGGAGACCAGGACAGCTGAAGCTTTCTTT. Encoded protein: CAWRETRTAEAFF.

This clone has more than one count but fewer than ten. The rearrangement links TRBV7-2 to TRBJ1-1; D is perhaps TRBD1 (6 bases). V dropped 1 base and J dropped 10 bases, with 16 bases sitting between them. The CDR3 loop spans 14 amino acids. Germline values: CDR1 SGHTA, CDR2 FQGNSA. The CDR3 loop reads CASSLGRQGLGAFF. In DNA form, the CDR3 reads TGTGCCAGCAGCTTAGGACGGCAGGGGTTAGGAGCTTTCTTT.

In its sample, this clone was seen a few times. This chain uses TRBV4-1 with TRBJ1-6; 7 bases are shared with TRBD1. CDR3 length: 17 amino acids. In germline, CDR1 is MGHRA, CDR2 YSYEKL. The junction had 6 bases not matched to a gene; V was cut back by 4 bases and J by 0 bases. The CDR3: CASSLDRDLSYNSPLHF. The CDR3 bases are TGCGCCAGCAGCCTCGACAGGGATCTCTCCTATAATTCACCCCTCCACTTT.

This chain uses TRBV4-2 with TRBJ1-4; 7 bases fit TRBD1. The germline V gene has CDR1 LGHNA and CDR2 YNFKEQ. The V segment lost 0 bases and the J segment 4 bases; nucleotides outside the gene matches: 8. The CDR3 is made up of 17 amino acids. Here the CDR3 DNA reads TGTGCCAGCAGCCAAGACTACCGACAGGGACTTAATGAAAAACTGTTTTTT. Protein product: CASSQDYRQGLNEKLFF.

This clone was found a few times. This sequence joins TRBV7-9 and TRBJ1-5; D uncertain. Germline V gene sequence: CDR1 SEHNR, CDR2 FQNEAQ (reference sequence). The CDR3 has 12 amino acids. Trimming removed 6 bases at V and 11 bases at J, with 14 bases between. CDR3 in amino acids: CASSHSSGSQHF. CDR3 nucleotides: TGTGCCAGCAGTCACTCGTCGGGGTCCCAGCATTTT.

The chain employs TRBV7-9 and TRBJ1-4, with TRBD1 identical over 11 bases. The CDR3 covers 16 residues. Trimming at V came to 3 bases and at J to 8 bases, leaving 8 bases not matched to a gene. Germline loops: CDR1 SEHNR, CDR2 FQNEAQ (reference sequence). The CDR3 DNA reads TGTGCCAGCAGCTTTCAGGACAGGGGGCGCTGGGAAAAACTGTTTTTT. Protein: CASSFQDRGRWEKLFF.

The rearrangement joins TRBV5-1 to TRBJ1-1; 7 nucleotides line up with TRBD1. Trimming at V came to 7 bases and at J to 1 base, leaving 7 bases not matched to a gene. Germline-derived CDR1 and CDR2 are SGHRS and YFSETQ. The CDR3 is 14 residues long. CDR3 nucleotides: TGCGCCAGCCAACTGGGACAGTCGAACACTGAAGCTTTCTTT. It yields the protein CASQLGQSNTEAFF.

CDR3 region: CASSVVPSGGGEQFF. The CDR3 coding sequence is TGTGCCAGCAGCGTAGTCCCCTCGGGGGGAGGTGAGCAGTTCTTC. V usage is TRBV9 and J usage is TRBJ2-1; 7 bases map to TRBD2. The CDR3 consists of 15 residues. V dropped 0 bases and J dropped 9; count of bases not matched to a gene: 9. Germline assignment: CDR1 SGDLS and CDR2 YYNGEE.

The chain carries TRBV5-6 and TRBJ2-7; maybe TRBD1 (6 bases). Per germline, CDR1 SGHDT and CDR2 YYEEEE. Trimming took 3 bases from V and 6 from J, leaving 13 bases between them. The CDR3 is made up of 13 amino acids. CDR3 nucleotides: TGTGCCAGCAGCTCTGCCGGGACAAGCGAGCAGTACTTC. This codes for CASSSAGTSEQYF.

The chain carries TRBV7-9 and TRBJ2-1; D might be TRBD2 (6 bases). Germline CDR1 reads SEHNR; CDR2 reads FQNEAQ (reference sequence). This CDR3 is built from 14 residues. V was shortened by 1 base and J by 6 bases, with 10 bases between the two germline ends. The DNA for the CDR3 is TGTGCCAGCAGCTTAGAGGAGGGGATCAATGAGCAGTTCTTC. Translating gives CASSLEEGINEQFF.

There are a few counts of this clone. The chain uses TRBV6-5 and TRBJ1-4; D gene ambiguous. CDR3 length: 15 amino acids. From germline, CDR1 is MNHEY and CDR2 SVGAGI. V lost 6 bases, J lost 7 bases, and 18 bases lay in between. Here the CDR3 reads CASSITWTAGEKLFF. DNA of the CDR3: TGTGCCAGCAGCATTACCTGGACTGCGGGTGAAAAACTGTTTTTT.

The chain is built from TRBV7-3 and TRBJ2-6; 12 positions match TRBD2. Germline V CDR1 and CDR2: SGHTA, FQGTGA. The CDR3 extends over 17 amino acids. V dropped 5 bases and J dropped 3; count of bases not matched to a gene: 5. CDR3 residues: CASSPGLAGFGANVLTF. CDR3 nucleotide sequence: TGTGCCAGCAGCCCAGGACTAGCGGGATTTGGGGCCAACGTCCTGACTTTC.

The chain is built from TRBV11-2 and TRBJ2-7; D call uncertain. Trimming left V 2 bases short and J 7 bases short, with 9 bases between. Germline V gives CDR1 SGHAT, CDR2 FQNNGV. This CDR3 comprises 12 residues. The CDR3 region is CASSLYVVEQYF. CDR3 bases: TGTGCCAGCAGCTTATATGTAGTTGAGCAGTACTTC.

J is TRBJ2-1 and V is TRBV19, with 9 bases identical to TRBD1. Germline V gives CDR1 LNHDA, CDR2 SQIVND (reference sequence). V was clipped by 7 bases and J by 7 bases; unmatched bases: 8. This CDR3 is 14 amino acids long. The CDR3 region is CASTTGGAGNEQFF. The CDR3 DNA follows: TGTGCCAGTACTACAGGGGGCGCGGGAAATGAGCAGTTCTTC.

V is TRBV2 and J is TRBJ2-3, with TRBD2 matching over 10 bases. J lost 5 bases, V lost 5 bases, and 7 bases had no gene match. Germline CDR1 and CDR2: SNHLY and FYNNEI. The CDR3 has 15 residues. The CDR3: CASSRLAGIGDTQYF. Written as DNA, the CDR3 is TGTGCCAGCAGTAGACTAGCGGGCATAGGAGATACGCAGTATTTT.